Following are 31 T cell receptor beta chains from one sample sequenced in a study of blood T cells in healthy people across ages (dated by TCRdb to between 2014 and 2017). The library was obtained by 5' RACE. Sequencing was carried out with an Illumina HiSeq 2500. The second PCR ran for roughly 6 to 11 cycles and used a J-beta primer mix along with a sample-barcoded 5' primer. TCRdb applied fastp at Q25 and MiXCR to the public reads, then kept only in-frame beta chains. All rows with the same CDR3 protein become a single entry with the most common DNA and genes. The sample yields about 2 million distinct CDR3 sequences; less than 50% were counted once. The ten largest clonotypes hold around 2.1% of the sample. The specimen sequenced was blood. These receptors came from a woman aged 40 to 50 in good health.

This clonotype was observed a few times. The V and J genes are TRBV7-2 and TRBJ2-1, with TRBD1 identical over 7 bases. CDR3 length: 13 amino acids. Losses at the gene ends were 2 bases for V and 8 bases for J; bases not matched to a gene: 3. Germline V CDR1 and CDR2: SGHTA, FQGNSA. CDR3: CASSLRTGHEQFF. The CDR3 DNA follows: TGTGCCAGCAGCTTAAGGACAGGTCATGAGCAGTTCTTC.

This clonotype was found a few times. The gene calls are TRBV28 and TRBJ2-7; D is possibly TRBD1 or TRBD2 (5 bases each). Trimming left V 2 bases short and J 1 base short, with 9 bases between. The germline V gene encodes CDR1 MDHEN and CDR2 SYDVKM. The CDR3 is 14 residues long. The CDR3 DNA follows: TGTGCCAGCAGTTTAGAATGGGGGTCCTACGAGCAGTACTTC. Its translation is CASSLEWGSYEQYF.

This clonotype was seen at least ten times. The CDR3, as DNA: TGTGCCAGCAGTTTAAGTCCTTCCCAAGAGACCCAGTACTTC. It is translated as CASSLSPSQETQYF. The rearrangement uses TRBV12-3 or TRBV12-4 and TRBJ2-5; D unresolved. Deletions cut 2 bases from V and 1 base from J, with 8 bases between. The CDR3 consists of 14 residues.

The sample holds a few counts of this clonotype. The chain has TRBV6-5 and TRBJ2-1; 12 bases line up with TRBD1. The CDR3 consists of 15 residues. Germline lookup yields CDR1 MNHEY and CDR2 SVGAGI. The V gene end was trimmed by 4 bases and the J gene end by 6 bases; junction bases not matched to a gene: 4. This CDR3 reads CASSSGQGAPNEQFF. The DNA of the CDR3 is TGTGCCAGCAGTTCGGGACAGGGGGCTCCCAATGAGCAGTTCTTC.

The rearrangement joins TRBV5-1 to TRBJ2-4; either TRBD1 or TRBD2 may supply D (5 bases each). Germline V lookup: CDR1 SGHRS, CDR2 YFSETQ. CDR3 size: 16 residues. V dropped 6 bases and J dropped 13 bases, with 29 bases sitting between them. CDR3 nucleotide sequence: TGCGCCAGCACTGACTCCCCCGGGGCAGGATACAATGAGCAGTACTTC. Translated: CASTDSPGAGYNEQYF.

In this sample, this clonotype turned up a few times. The chain joins TRBV29-1 to TRBJ1-2; tentative D call: TRBD1 (6 bases). The germline CDR1 and CDR2 sequences are SQVTM and ANQGSEA. This CDR3 has 12 residues. The V gene lost 6 bases and the J gene lost 4 bases, with 12 bases spanning the gap. CDR3 sequence reads: CSVTAGAYGYTF. For the CDR3, the DNA is TGCAGCGTAACCGCAGGGGCCTATGGCTACACCTTC.

The chain employs TRBV2 and TRBJ2-1; no clear D gene. Germline CDR1 SNHLY, CDR2 FYNNEI. The V gene lost 0 bases and the J gene lost 2 bases, with 8 bases spanning the gap. The CDR3 sequence is 15 residues long. In nucleotides, the CDR3 is TGTGCCAGCAGTGAAGCTGAGCTTCCCTACAATGAGCAGTTCTTC. Translated, it gives CASSEAELPYNEQFF.

A word on this clonotype: Relative to the germline gene, one junction end is altered; a read error may explain this. The V call is TRBV7-7, the J call TRBJ2-1, with a tentative D call TRBD2 (5 bases). Germline assignment: CDR1 SSHAT and CDR2 FNYEAQ (reference sequence). The CDR3 spans 13 residues. The CDR3 is CASSLALVNEQFF. The CDR3 region has the DNA TGTGCTAGCAGCTTAGCACTAGTAAATGAGCAGTTCTTC.

This chain connects TRBV12-3 or TRBV12-4 to TRBJ2-7; TRBD2 agrees at 7 bases. The J call is in doubt because the DNA end fits TRBJ2-5 better. This CDR3 has 15 amino acids. CDR3 region: CASSELGGKQETQYF. The CDR3 DNA reads as TGTGCCAGCAGTGAACTCGGGGGGAAACAAGAGACCCAGTACTTC.

This clonotype is a singleton in its sample. The rearrangement links TRBV6-1 to TRBJ1-6; 9 bases are shared with TRBD1. The CDR3 runs 15 residues. Germline-derived CDR1 and CDR2 are MNHNS and SASEGT. V shed 3 bases and J 10 bases; nucleotides not matched to a gene: 7. The CDR3, as DNA: TGTGCCAGCAGTGAGCGGGACAGGGCAGACTCACCCCTCCACTTT. The encoded protein is CASSERDRADSPLHF.

The chain recombines TRBV5-1 with TRBJ2-5; TRBD1 matches at 7 bases. The DNA end is a closer match to TRBJ2-7, so the J assignment may be wrong. CDR1 is SGHRS and CDR2 is YFSETQ in the germline V gene. This CDR3 contains 13 residues. The CDR3 reads CASSLGTGAEQYF. The CDR3 bases are TGCGCCAGCAGCTTGGGGACAGGAGCCGAGCAGTACTTC.

This chain uses TRBV12-3 or TRBV12-4 with TRBJ1-2; TRBD1 matches 11 bases. Germline trimming cut 7 bases from V and 5 bases from J; bases unmatched to any gene: 3. This CDR3 has 13 residues. CDR3 sequence reads: CASKGTGGYGYTF. As DNA, the CDR3 is TGTGCCAGCAAAGGGACAGGGGGGTATGGCTACACCTTC.

This chain connects TRBV29-1 to TRBJ1-2; no clear D gene. V lost 3 bases, J lost 8 bases, and 10 bases lay in between. CDR1 SQVTM and CDR2 ANQGSEA come from the germline V gene. This CDR3 has 11 amino acids. CDR3 sequence: CSVEVREGYTF. CDR3 nucleotides: TGCAGCGTTGAGGTCCGGGAAGGCTACACCTTC.

This clonotype was observed a handful of times. CDR3: CSARDIKETQYF. The CDR3 nucleotides read TGCAGTGCTAGGGACATTAAAGAGACCCAGTACTTC. The V call is TRBV20-1, the J call TRBJ2-5; tentatively, D is TRBD1 (5 bases). V lost 3 bases to trimming and J lost 3 bases, with 8 bases between them. The germline V gene has CDR1 DFQATT and CDR2 SNEGSKA (reference sequence). This CDR3 has 12 amino acids.

The chain links TRBV7-2 to TRBJ2-3; 10 bases are a match to TRBD2. This CDR3 is built from 16 residues. V was clipped by 2 bases and J by 5 bases; unmatched bases: 7. Per the germline V gene, CDR1 is SGHTA and CDR2 is FQGNSA. The CDR3 spells CASSLTGTSVGDTQYF. The CDR3 DNA reads TGTGCCAGCAGCTTAACCGGGACTAGCGTTGGAGATACGCAGTATTTT.

A few counts support this clonotype. The chain couples TRBV7-8 to TRBJ2-5; 7 bases align to TRBD2. The length of the CDR3 is 15 residues. With V trimmed by 5 bases and J by 9 bases, 15 bases remained unmatched. Germline assignment: CDR1 SGHVS and CDR2 FQNEAQ. CDR3 region: CASSNSGVPKISQYF. As DNA, the CDR3 is TGTGCCAGCAGCAACAGCGGGGTACCCAAGATTTCCCAGTACTTC.

The J gene is TRBJ2-5, the V gene TRBV6-1; 9 bases line up with TRBD1. Germline CDR1 MNHNS, CDR2 SASEGT. J gave up 5 bases and V 4 bases, and 8 bases lay outside the gene matches. The CDR3 covers 15 residues. CDR3 sequence: CASSGRGQGAETQYF. CDR3 DNA: TGTGCCAGCAGTGGCCGGGGACAGGGTGCGGAGACCCAGTACTTC.

The rearrangement uses TRBV5-1 and TRBJ1-5, with 7 bases lining up with TRBD1. Germline V gene data show CDR1 as SGHRS and CDR2 as YFSETQ. The length of the CDR3 is 18 residues. With V trimmed by 0 bases and J by 3 bases, 12 bases remained unmatched. The CDR3 loop is CASSLGPQGRYPNQPQHF. CDR3 DNA sequence: TGCGCCAGCAGCTTGGGACCACAGGGGCGATACCCCAATCAGCCCCAGCATTTT.

The J gene is TRBJ2-1, the V gene TRBV6-2 or TRBV6-3; 13 bases align to TRBD2. The tail of the sequence fits TRBJ2-7 better, so the J call may be wrong. This CDR3 is built from 17 residues. Germline V gives CDR1 MNHEY, CDR2 SVGEGT. This CDR3 reads CASTSGGLAGAYNEQYF. The CDR3, as DNA: TGTGCCAGCACCTCAGGTGGACTAGCGGGGGCTTACAATGAGCAGTACTTC.

This chain links TRBV6-6 with TRBJ2-7; 11 bases fit TRBD1. Germline V gene data show CDR1 as MNHNY and CDR2 as SVGAGI (reference sequence). The CDR3 length is 17 residues. Trimming cost V 0 bases and J 5 bases; bases outside gene matches: 9. The CDR3 here is CASSYSISGQGADEQYF. CDR3 sequence (DNA): TGTGCCAGCAGTTACTCCATAAGCGGACAGGGGGCCGACGAGCAGTACTTC.

The rearrangement uses TRBV7-2 and TRBJ2-6; D may be TRBD1 or TRBD2 (5 bases each). The CDR3 extends over 17 amino acids. Per the germline V gene, CDR1 is SGHTA and CDR2 is FQGNSA. The V end lost 1 base, the J end lost 1 base, and 11 bases lay between the germline ends. The CDR3 DNA reads TGTGCCAGCAGCTTAGGGGACGCACTGTCTGGGGCCAACGTCCTGACTTTC. It codes for CASSLGDALSGANVLTF.

This clonotype was seen more than once but under ten times. This chain connects TRBV20-1 to TRBJ2-3, with 11 bases lining up with TRBD2. The CDR3 covers 14 residues. V shed 6 bases and J 4 bases; nucleotides not matched to a gene: 6. Germline assignment: CDR1 DFQATT and CDR2 SNEGSKA (reference sequence). In DNA form, the CDR3 reads TGCAGTGCCATGACTAGCGGGGACGCAGATACGCAGTATTTT. It specifies CSAMTSGDADTQYF.

This clonotype has only one observation. The J gene is TRBJ1-4, the V gene TRBV20-1; TRBD1 is a possible D gene (6 bases). CDR1 DFQATT and CDR2 SNEGSKA come from the germline V gene (reference sequence). Trimming stripped 1 base from V and 8 bases from J, with 17 bases between. This CDR3 contains 15 residues. The CDR3 reads CSARGLGGVREKLFF. DNA for the CDR3: TGCAGTGCTAGAGGGTTAGGGGGAGTTCGGGAAAAACTGTTTTTT.

This clonotype was seen a handful of times. The chain joins TRBV27 to TRBJ2-7; 7 positions agree with TRBD2. This CDR3 contains 14 residues. With 5 bases clipped from V and 6 bases from J, the junction kept 10 bases outside the gene matches. CDR1 and CDR2 (germline): MNHEY, SMNVEV (reference sequence). In DNA form, the CDR3 reads TGTGCCAGCAGTCCGGGGAGGGGTCCCCGCGAGCAGTACTTC. This codes for CASSPGRGPREQYF.

This clonotype turned up a few times. This rearrangement joins TRBV11-2 to TRBJ2-7; unclear D gene. The CDR3 length is 13 residues. From germline, CDR1 is SGHAT and CDR2 FQNNGV. Trimming cost V 3 bases and J 3 bases, with 9 bases left between them. CDR3 amino acids: CASSLIQFYEQYF. The CDR3 DNA is TGTGCCAGCAGCTTGATACAGTTCTACGAGCAGTACTTC.

This clonotype was picked up one time. V and J are TRBV5-1 and TRBJ2-1; 11 bases align to TRBD2. Germline V gene data show CDR1 as SGHRS and CDR2 as YFSETQ. The V gene end was trimmed by 0 bases and the J gene end by 0 bases; junction bases not matched to a gene: 5. The CDR3 extends over 18 amino acids. For the CDR3, the DNA is TGCGCCAGCAGCTTGGGACTAGCGGGACCGAGCTCCTACAATGAGCAGTTCTTC. It codes for CASSLGLAGPSSYNEQFF.

This chain's CDR3 is CASSYRGALPQETQYF. DNA for the CDR3: TGTGCCAGCAGTTATCGAGGGGCTCTCCCCCAAGAGACCCAGTACTTC. The chain couples TRBV6-2 or TRBV6-3 to TRBJ2-5, with D perhaps given as TRBD1 or TRBD2 (5 bases each). Germline CDR1 and CDR2: MNHEY and SVGEGT. This CDR3 region has 16 residues. V lost 3 bases to trimming and J lost 1 base, with 15 bases between them.

The rearrangement uses TRBV5-1 and TRBJ1-2; D remains unclear. The CDR3 spans 12 residues. Looked up from germline, CDR1 is SGHRS and CDR2 is YFSETQ. V was trimmed by 7 bases and J by 3 bases, leaving 10 bases between them. CDR3 in DNA: TGCGCCAGCGGTTGGGAGGACTATGGCTACACCTTC. It specifies CASGWEDYGYTF.

The chain uses TRBV5-6 and TRBJ2-7; 8 bases align to TRBD2. Per germline, CDR1 SGHDT and CDR2 YYEEEE. The CDR3 runs to 14 residues. Unmatched junction bases numbered 4, after V lost 3 bases and J lost 2 bases. This chain's CDR3 is CASSSAGGAYEQYF. CDR3 DNA sequence: TGTGCCAGCAGCTCCGCGGGGGGCGCCTACGAGCAGTACTTC. The full variable domain, rest sourced from reference TRBV5-6 and TRBJ2-7, is DAGVTQSPTHLIKTRGQQVTLRCSPKSGHDTVSWYQQALGQGPQFIFQYYEEEERQRGNFPDRFSGHQFPNYSSELNVNALLLGDSALYLCASSSAGGAYEQYFGPGTRLTVT.

This clonotype was observed a few times. The chain is built from TRBV10-3 and TRBJ2-1; either TRBD1 or TRBD2 may fit D (5 bases each). Trimming shortened V by 8 bases and J by 6 bases, and 11 bases separated the two germline ends. CDR3 length: 12 residues. The germline CDR1 and CDR2 sequences are ENHRY and SYGVKD. The CDR3 protein is CAIGRDGNEQFF. CDR3 bases: TGTGCCATCGGCCGGGACGGCAATGAGCAGTTCTTC.

This chain uses TRBV5-1 with TRBJ1-1, with D maybe TRBD1 (5 bases). The CDR3 consists of 13 residues. Deletions cut 3 bases from V and 7 bases from J, with 13 bases between. Germline-derived CDR1 and CDR2 are SGHRS and YFSETQ. The CDR3 here is CASSSGGTGEAFF. CDR3 bases: TGCGCCAGCAGCTCCGGCGGGACGGGTGAAGCTTTCTTT.